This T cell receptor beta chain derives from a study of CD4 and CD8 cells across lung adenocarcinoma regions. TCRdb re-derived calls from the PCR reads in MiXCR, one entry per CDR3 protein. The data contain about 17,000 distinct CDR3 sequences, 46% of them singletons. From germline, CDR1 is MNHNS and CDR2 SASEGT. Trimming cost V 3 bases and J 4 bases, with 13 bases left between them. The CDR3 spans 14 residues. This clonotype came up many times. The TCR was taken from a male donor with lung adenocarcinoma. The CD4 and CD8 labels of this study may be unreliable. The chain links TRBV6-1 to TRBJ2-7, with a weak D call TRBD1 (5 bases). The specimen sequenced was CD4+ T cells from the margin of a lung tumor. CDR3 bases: TGTGCCAGCAGTGAGGGGCCCCGGCAGTACGAGCAGTACTTC. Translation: CASSEGPRQYEQYF.